A selection of T cell receptor beta chains follows, all from one sample in a study of T cells after yellow fever vaccination. MiXCR, run by TCRdb on the 5' RACE reads, gives a single entry per CDR3 protein. The sample contains 450,000 to 600,000 distinct CDR3 sequences, roughly 13% of which appear only once. Here the sequenced sample was PBMCs, taken on the day of the yellow fever booster vaccination. The receptors originated from a young man who received the YFV17D yellow fever vaccine. CDR3s include the opening cysteine and the closing phenylalanine or tryptophan. Each record gives: J gene, V gene, clone size, D gene, CDR3 DNA, CDR3 protein. D genes are given only for firm matches. Size is stated for part of the rows, as once, few or many counts, or as a class when the clone is expanded.

>TRBJ2-6|TRBV5-6|.|.
TGTGCCAGCAGCCCCGGACGGGACTCTGGGGCCAACGTCCTGACTTTC
CASSPGRDSGANVLTF
>TRBJ2-1|TRBV20-1|.|TRBD2
TGCAGTGCAACGGGGGGGGGACTCGGGAGGAAGTTCTTC
CSATGGGLGRKFF
>TRBJ1-2|TRBV29-1|.|.
TGCAGCGTTGTTGCGGAGGACTATGGCTACACCTTC
CSVVAEDYGYTF
>TRBJ1-2|TRBV12-3/TRBV12-4|.|.
TGTGCCAACAACGACGGTCATAACTATGGCTACACCTTC
CANNDGHNYGYTF
>TRBJ2-7|TRBV18|few|.
TGTGCCAGCTCACAACGGACTCAGAGCTCCTACGAGCAGTACTTC
CASSQRTQSSYEQYF
>TRBJ2-1|TRBV29-1|many|TRBD2
TGCAGCGTCACAGCGGGAGGGCTAAGCAATGAGCAGTTCTTC
CSVTAGGLSNEQFF
>TRBJ2-3|TRBV29-1|.|TRBD2
TGCAGCGTTCCTAAGGGAGGGCGTAGAGATACGCAGTATTTT
CSVPKGGRRDTQYF
>TRBJ2-1|TRBV20-1|few|.
TGCAGTGCACTTCCCCCCGGGGGCAGCCGCTCCTACAATGAGCAGTTCTTC
CSALPPGGSRSYNEQFF
>TRBJ1-1|TRBV10-3|few|TRBD1
TGTGCCATCAGTGAGATGACAGGGAGAAGAGCTTTCTTT
CAISEMTGRRAFF
>TRBJ1-1|TRBV5-4|few|.
TGTGCCAGCAGCCCCCGGTCAGGGTCGAGGAACACTGAAGCTTTCTTT
CASSPRSGSRNTEAFF
>TRBJ2-1|TRBV29-1|.|.
TGCAGCGTTGTATGGGGTCGCCCCTACAATGAGCAGTTCTTC
CSVVWGRPYNEQFF
>TRBJ2-3|TRBV9|.|TRBD1
TGTGCCAGCAGCGTATACCCAGTCACAGGGGAAGCCAGAGATACGCAGTATTTT
CASSVYPVTGEARDTQYF
>TRBJ1-6|TRBV20-1|.|TRBD1
TGCAGTGCTAGGACAGGGGAAAGCTCACCCCTCCACTTT
CSARTGESSPLHF
>TRBJ2-7|TRBV5-5|.|.
TGTGCCAGCAGCTTGCAACGCCGGGACACTTACGAGCAGTACTTC
CASSLQRRDTYEQYF
>TRBJ1-1|TRBV20-1|few|.
TGCAGTGCTGGAAGGGCCACTGAAGCTTTCTTT
CSAGRATEAFF
>TRBJ2-3|TRBV10-3|.|.
TGTGCCACTACCGTGACTTTGGGCCCAGATACGCAGTATTTT
CATTVTLGPDTQYF
>TRBJ2-7|TRBV20-1|few|TRBD2
TGCAGTGCTAGAAGGTCTAGCGGGACCTACGAGCAGTACTTC
CSARRSSGTYEQYF
>TRBJ2-1|TRBV7-6|.|.
TGTGCCAGCAGCTTGGGACGCCTCAATGAGCAGTTCTTC
CASSLGRLNEQFF
>TRBJ2-5|TRBV7-8|.|.
TGTGCCAGCAGCTCCTTGGGGATTGAAGAGACCCAGTACTTC
CASSSLGIEETQYF
>TRBJ2-1|TRBV12-3/TRBV12-4|once|.
TGTGCCAGCAGTCCTTTCCGGGCGAGTGAGCAGTTCTTC
CASSPFRASEQFF
>TRBJ2-5|TRBV7-2|.|.
TGTGCCAGCAGCCCTCCGGAGGGCGACCAAGAGACCCAGTACTTC
CASSPPEGDQETQYF
>TRBJ2-5|TRBV5-1|few|.
TGCGCCAGCAGCGGCATGGTGGAGACCCAGTACTTC
CASSGMVETQYF
>TRBJ2-1|TRBV5-6|.|.
TGTGCCAGCAGCTTGGCAGGTGCCCCCTACAATGAGCAGTTCTTC
CASSLAGAPYNEQFF
>TRBJ1-5|TRBV30|once|TRBD1
TGTGCCTGGAGTCTGGGACAGGGAAGAGATCAGCCCCAGCATTTT
CAWSLGQGRDQPQHF
>TRBJ2-2|TRBV6-6|few|.
TGTGCCAGCCTTAGCATTAACACCGGGGAGCTGTTTTTT
CASLSINTGELFF
>TRBJ2-1|TRBV20-1|.|.
TGCAGTGCTAGGGTCTGGGGCCAGGACGAGAAGTTCTTC
CSARVWGQDEKFF
>TRBJ1-1|TRBV5-1|many|.
TGCGCCAGCAGCCCCGAGGGGAACACTGAAGCTTTCTTT
CASSPEGNTEAFF
>TRBJ2-1|TRBV10-1|.|TRBD2
TGCGCCAGCAGTGAGTCTTCGGCGGGGGGCTACAATGAGCAGTTCTTC
CASSESSAGGYNEQFF
>TRBJ2-3|TRBV20-1|many|TRBD2
TGCAGTGCTAGTGCTACTAGCGGGGGTTCAGATACGCAGTATTTT
CSASATSGGSDTQYF
>TRBJ2-2|TRBV7-9|.|.
TGTGCCAGCAGCTGGGGGCAGGGCGGGAACCCCCCCGTGGAGCTGTTTTTT
CASSWGQGGNPPVELFF
>TRBJ2-3|TRBV25-1|.|.
TGTGCCAGCAGTGGGACTTTTGGACGGTCCCGCACAGATACGCAGTATTTT
CASSGTFGRSRTDTQYF
>TRBJ1-1|TRBV6-1|.|.
TGTGCCAGCAGGGGAGGACCGGGGGGCACTGAAGCTTTCTTT
CASRGGPGGTEAFF
>TRBJ2-1|TRBV20-1|few|.
TGCAGTGCTAGAGATGCGGGCGCGGTAGGTGAGTTCTTC
CSARDAGAVGEFF
>TRBJ2-3|TRBV7-2|.|.
TGTGCCAGCAGCTTAACGGCGCCGGGTCGGGGCACAGATACGCAGTATTTT
CASSLTAPGRGTDTQYF
>TRBJ2-3|TRBV20-1|once|.
TGCAGTGCTAGAGACCCTGGACGTTTACTCCACACAGATACGCAGTATTTT
CSARDPGRLLHTDTQYF